These 3 T cell receptor beta chains originate from one sample sequenced in a study of neoadjuvant anti-PD-1 for oral cavity cancer. Sequencing was performed with immunoSEQ multiplex PCR; in TCRdb, only in-frame clones are kept and a portion is missing. The table includes fewer than 15,000 clones, under 70% detected once. Noted time point: after neoadjuvant nivolumab, at surgical resection. The specimen was PBMCs, collected after nivolumab (anti-PD-1) treatment. The receptors here all came from a person between 40 and 85 years old with oral cavity squamous cell carcinoma.

The chain couples TRBV7-9 to TRBJ1-1; D remains ambiguous. CDR1 SEHNR and CDR2 FQNEAQ come from the germline V gene (reference sequence). Trimming left V 2 bases short and J 0 bases short, with 10 bases between. CDR3 length: 15 residues. The CDR3 nucleotides read TGTGCCAGCAGCTTACCAGAGTCCATGAACACTGAAGCTTTCTTT. Its protein product is CASSLPESMNTEAFF.

The chain links TRBV15 to TRBJ2-1; 11 bases map to TRBD2. Germline-derived CDR1 and CDR2 are LNHNV and YYDKDF (reference sequence). The V and J ends lost 6 bases and 6 bases, in that order; junction bases with no gene match: 4. The CDR3 loop spans 14 amino acids. The CDR3 DNA reads TGTGCCACCAGAACTAGCGGGAGTGGCAATGAGCAGTTCTTC. It encodes CATRTSGSGNEQFF.

The sample holds a few counts of this clone. This chain connects TRBV19 to TRBJ1-1; tentative D call: TRBD1 (5 bases). Germline CDR1 reads LNHDA; CDR2 reads SQIVND (reference sequence). The CDR3 consists of 14 residues. V dropped 5 bases and J dropped 0 bases, with 10 bases sitting between them. CDR3 coding DNA: TGTGCCAGTAGTCCCCGGACACTGAACACTGAAGCTTTCTTT. The encoded protein is CASSPRTLNTEAFF.